This TCR beta chain derives from a study of CD8+CD57+ T cells in acquired aplastic anemia. Points from the study as a whole: Patients did not significantly differ from controls in CD8+ Simpson's diversity.

For CDR3 and TCR beta VDJ profiling, genomic DNA was the template used. MiXCR was run by TCRdb on the reads, yielding one entry per CDR3 protein. The sample records about 180,000 distinct CDR3 sequences, about 47% being singletons. The V gene's germline CDR1 is MNHNY and CDR2 SVGAGI (reference sequence). Between the trimmed V and J ends, which lost 11 bases and 4 bases, there was a span of 8 bases. This CDR3 has 11 residues. This clonotype was observed a few times. The antigen is unknown. This chain joins TRBV6-6 and TRBJ2-2; D gene uncertain. This receptor was identified in a human donor in good health. Material for sequencing was sorted CD4+, CD8+, or CD8+CD57+ T cells (not recorded which) from PBMCs. CDR3 coding DNA: TGTGCCCTGTGGGGCACCGGGGAGCTGTTTTTT. It translates to CALWGTGELFF.